This TCR beta chain originates from a study of T cell responses to AZD1222 COVID-19 vaccine. Whole-study findings and limits: Repertoire collection took place solely once the T cell response had peaked. There were mostly white British donors and more females than males, and clonal diversity was possibly underestimated.

The study pooled second doses at about 4 or about 12 weeks. The assay was immunoSEQ multiplex PCR, and TCRdb's table has in-frame clones only and misses some. The profile covers some 120,000 clones, with around nine tenths appearing a single time and 1.6% taken by the ten largest. V trimming: 8 bases; J trimming: 3 bases; junction bases outside the gene matches: 9. Germline CDR1 and CDR2: MDHEN and SYDVKM. The CDR3 spans 15 residues. Remarks on this clone: Its specificity is unknown.

The genes are TRBV28 and TRBJ2-3, with 9 bases that match TRBD2. The clonotype was recovered from an adult who received the AZD1222 COVID-19 vaccine. The material was peripheral blood, obtained 28 days after the second AZD1222 dose. CDR3 loop: CASSIPSGTTDTQYF. The CDR3 DNA reads as TGTGCCAGCTCAATCCCTAGCGGGACGACAGATACGCAGTATTTT.